The 10 T cell receptor beta chains in this list originate from one sample, sequenced in a study of beta chain features in type 1 diabetes. cDNA synthesis used the whole RNA isolate, giving expressed TCRB sequences. Some clones are missing from TCRdb's copy, which holds only in-frame ones; the method was immunoSEQ multiplex PCR. The sample consists of roughly 310,000 clones, approximately 10% of them appearing once. The sample comprised naive CD4+ T cells from blood. The receptors come from a woman aged 25 to 39 in good health.

This clone was picked up a small number of times. Here the CDR3 DNA reads TGTGCCAGCAGTTTACCAGAATACAATGAGCAGTTCTTC. Translating it yields CASSLPEYNEQFF. The rearrangement uses TRBV28 and TRBJ2-1, with D unresolved. V was cut by 2 bases and J by 4 bases, with 6 bases left in between. The CDR3 covers 13 residues. The germline V gene encodes CDR1 MDHEN and CDR2 SYDVKM.

This clone came up a few times. The rearrangement uses TRBV7-9 and TRBJ2-1; 12 nucleotides match TRBD2. V was clipped by 5 bases and J by 5 bases; unmatched bases: 1. This CDR3 region has 14 residues. Looked up from germline, CDR1 is SEHNR and CDR2 is FQNEAQ (reference sequence). CDR3 region: CASSRTSGNNEQFF. The CDR3, as DNA: TGTGCCAGCAGCCGGACTAGCGGGAACAATGAGCAGTTCTTC. The full variable domain, in which reference TRBV7-9 and TRBJ2-1 provide the parts outside the CDR3, is DTGVSQNPRHKITKRGQNVTFRCDPISEHNRLYWYRQTLGQGPEFLTYFQNEAQLEKSRLLSDRFSAERPKGSFSTLEIQRTEQGDSAMYLCASSRTSGNNEQFFGPGTRLTVL.

This clone was observed a few times. This chain connects TRBV7-2 to TRBJ2-5; weak D call: TRBD1 (5 bases). Germline V CDR1 and CDR2: SGHTA, FQGNSA. Trimming stripped 5 bases from V and 5 bases from J, with 15 bases between. The CDR3 consists of 14 residues. Written as DNA, the CDR3 is TGTGCCAGCAGCGCCGCTGGGGCTAGGGAGACCCAGTACTTC. This encodes CASSAAGARETQYF.

The chain has TRBV4-3 and TRBJ2-2; 9 bases fit TRBD2. The trim removed 1 base at V and 7 bases at J, leaving 7 bases unmatched. The CDR3 is made up of 16 amino acids. Germline V gene sequence: CDR1 LGHNA, CDR2 YSLEER. As DNA, the CDR3 is TGCGCCAGCAGCCAAGCTAGCGGGATTTCAAGCGGGGAGCTGTTTTTT. This sequence encodes CASSQASGISSGELFF.

There are a few counts of this clone. V gene TRBV20-1 combines with J gene TRBJ1-2; D call uncertain. Per the germline V gene, CDR1 is DFQATT and CDR2 is SNEGSKA (reference sequence). CDR3 length: 11 residues. The CDR3 DNA reads as TGCAGCCCGCCGGTGGAGGATGGCTACACCTTC. This encodes CSPPVEDGYTF.

This clone was observed a handful of times. This chain's CDR3 is CASSVAHTDTQYF. In DNA form, the CDR3 reads TGTGCCAGCAGCGTAGCCCACACAGATACGCAGTATTTT. V is TRBV9 and J is TRBJ2-3; D unresolved. V dropped 0 bases and J dropped 2 bases, with 4 bases sitting between them. Germline V lookup: CDR1 SGDLS, CDR2 YYNGEE. This CDR3 region has 13 residues.

The V gene is TRBV30, the J gene TRBJ1-5, with 8 positions matching TRBD1. J was trimmed by 5 bases and V by 4 bases; bases with no gene match: 7. Germline V lookup: CDR1 GTSNPN, CDR2 SVGIG (reference sequence). This CDR3 comprises 14 residues. CDR3 DNA: TGTGCCTGGACCCGGACAGGGTTGGATCAGCCCCAGCATTTT. It specifies CAWTRTGLDQPQHF.

The chain has TRBV5-1 and TRBJ2-3; 9 positions match TRBD1. In germline, CDR1 is SGHRS, CDR2 YFSETQ. The CDR3 is made up of 14 amino acids. After removal of 4 bases from V and 3 bases from J, the junction contained 3 bases not matched to a gene. Here the CDR3 DNA reads TGCGCCAGCAGCGGGACAGGGATGACAGATACGCAGTATTTT. As protein: CASSGTGMTDTQYF.

This clone was seen just once. The genes are TRBV19 and TRBJ1-2; TRBD1 aligns across 8 bases. The V gene end was trimmed by 11 bases and the J gene end by 6 bases; junction bases not matched to a gene: 11. This CDR3 has 13 amino acids. Germline V gene lookup returns CDR1 LNHDA and CDR2 SQIVND (reference sequence). The DNA of the CDR3 is TGTGCCTGCAGGGGGCCCCTCTTGGATGGCTACACCTTC. Translated: CACRGPLLDGYTF.

Only a few counts were recorded for this clone. This sequence joins TRBV7-2 and TRBJ2-5; no firm D call. The CDR3 spans 12 residues. CDR1 and CDR2 (germline): SGHTA, FQGNSA. V shed 5 bases and J shed 5 bases, with 9 bases lying between them. CDR3 DNA sequence: TGTGCCAGCAGCGAAGCTCGGGAGACCCAGTACTTC. This codes for CASSEARETQYF.